These 32 T cell receptor beta chains were all obtained from the same sample, sequenced in a study of cytomegalovirus exposure and HLA in healthy donors. 60 Vbeta and 13 Jbeta primers were used in PCR. Only in-frame clones appear in the TCRdb table, and some are missing; sequencing was by immunoSEQ multiplex PCR. The table has roughly 220,000 clones, roughly 68% seen once; the top ten hold approximately 2.5%. The sequenced sample was PBMCs. These receptors came from a man aged 35 to 55 in good health and CMV-seropositive.

The rearrangement joins TRBV9 to TRBJ2-1, with TRBD2 matching 7 bases. The J segment lost 10 bases and the V segment lost 7 bases, leaving 14 bases of the junction unmatched. The CDR3 has 14 residues. The V gene's germline CDR1 is SGDLS and CDR2 YYNGEE. CDR3 sequence (DNA): TGTGCCAGCGGGGAGGGGCCTTACATGGAGGAGCAGTTCTTC. This translates into CASGEGPYMEEQFF.

This clone was counted only a few times. The chain joins TRBV2 to TRBJ2-6; 7 bases agree with TRBD1. Germline trimming cut 6 bases from V and 2 bases from J; bases unmatched to any gene: 13. Per germline, CDR1 SNHLY and CDR2 FYNNEI. The CDR3 runs 18 residues. This CDR3 reads CASRADRVGLTGANVLTF. DNA for the CDR3: TGTGCCAGCAGGGCCGACAGGGTTGGGCTCACTGGGGCCAACGTCCTGACTTTC.

The chain is built from TRBV6-5 and TRBJ1-6; D ambiguous. Germline loops: CDR1 MNHEY, CDR2 SVGAGI. The CDR3 has 13 amino acids. V gave up 5 bases and J gave up 7 bases, with 9 bases separating them. The CDR3 loop is CASSEVQNSPLHF. Written as DNA, the CDR3 is TGTGCCAGCAGTGAAGTACAGAATTCACCCCTCCACTTT.

Regarding this clone: One end of the junction varies from germline; a read error may be responsible. V and J are TRBV6-5 and TRBJ1-2, with D perhaps TRBD1 (6 bases). Germline values: CDR1 MNHEY, CDR2 SVGAGI. CDR3 length: 14 residues. The DNA of the CDR3 is TGTGCCAGCGGTTACTCAACAGGGTGGAATGGCTACACCTTC. Its translation: CASGYSTGWNGYTF.

The chain joins TRBV14 to TRBJ2-7; possibly TRBD1 for D (6 bases). The CDR3 has 14 residues. Trimming shortened V by 0 bases and J by 2 bases, and 8 bases separated the two germline ends. From germline, CDR1 is SGHDN and CDR2 FVKESK. The CDR3 sequence: CASSQDRDTYEQYF. DNA of the CDR3: TGTGCCAGCAGCCAAGATCGGGACACCTACGAGCAGTACTTC.

This chain links TRBV7-9 with TRBJ2-5; TRBD2 aligns across 7 bases. Trimming removed 4 bases from V and 3 bases from J; junction bases left unmatched: 5. The CDR3 is made up of 14 amino acids. Germline CDR1 reads SEHNR; CDR2 reads FQNEAQ (reference sequence). CDR3 sequence reads: CASSYGLVKETQYF. The DNA for the CDR3 is TGTGCCAGCAGCTATGGACTAGTCAAAGAGACCCAGTACTTC.

This chain uses TRBV5-6 with TRBJ1-3; D possibly corresponds to TRBD1 (6 bases). V gave up 0 bases and J gave up 7 bases, with 8 bases separating them. Germline CDR1 is SGHDT and CDR2 is YYEEEE. The CDR3 runs to 13 residues. Here the CDR3 reads CASSLGQGNTIYF. The CDR3, as DNA: TGTGCCAGCAGCTTGGGCCAGGGGAACACCATATATTTT. Full variable domain (missing parts from reference TRBV5-6 and TRBJ1-3): DAGVTQSPTHLIKTRGQQVTLRCSPKSGHDTVSWYQQALGQGPQFIFQYYEEEERQRGNFPDRFSGHQFPNYSSELNVNALLLGDSALYLCASSLGQGNTIYFGEGSWLTVV.

The chain links TRBV5-4 to TRBJ2-7, with D perhaps TRBD1 (6 bases). The germline V gene has CDR1 SGHNT and CDR2 YYREEE (reference sequence). V shed 2 bases and J shed 1 base, with 13 bases lying between them. The CDR3 runs 15 residues. CDR3: CASSFAGAPSYEQYF. DNA for the CDR3: TGTGCCAGCAGCTTCGCAGGGGCCCCATCCTACGAGCAGTACTTC.

The chain employs TRBV7-2 and TRBJ2-2; D is unclear. From germline, CDR1 is SGHTA and CDR2 FQGNSA. V shed 4 bases and J shed 4 bases, with 16 bases lying between them. This CDR3 has 16 residues. CDR3 DNA sequence: TGTGCCAGCAGCTCAAATCCCCACGGCGGCACCGGGGAGCTGTTTTTT. It codes for CASSSNPHGGTGELFF.

This chain joins TRBV7-3 and TRBJ2-2; 8 nucleotides agree with TRBD2. This CDR3 is built from 16 residues. With 5 bases clipped from V and 6 bases from J, the junction kept 11 bases outside the gene matches. Germline loops: CDR1 SGHTA, CDR2 FQGTGA. The CDR3 region is CASSRLATWAAGELFF. The DNA for the CDR3 is TGTGCCAGCAGCCGACTAGCGACATGGGCCGCCGGGGAGCTGTTTTTT.

V usage is TRBV2 and J usage is TRBJ2-2; D gene ambiguous. Germline assignment: CDR1 SNHLY and CDR2 FYNNEI. The germline V and J ends were trimmed by 4 bases and 4 bases, with 13 bases remaining between them. This CDR3 region has 15 residues. CDR3: CASSALSSGTGELFF. CDR3 nucleotides: TGTGCCAGCAGTGCACTATCTTCGGGCACCGGGGAGCTGTTTTTT.

Only one count was recorded for this clone. The chain uses TRBV28 and TRBJ2-7; TRBD1 matches at 10 bases. Germline V gene data show CDR1 as MDHEN and CDR2 as SYDVKM. The V segment lost 6 bases and the J segment 4 bases; nucleotides outside the gene matches: 3. The CDR3 sequence is 13 residues long. CDR3 in DNA: TGTGCCAGCAGCCGGGACAGGGGATACGAGCAGTACTTC. Protein sequence: CASSRDRGYEQYF. Using reference TRBV28 and TRBJ2-7 for the parts outside the CDR3, the full variable domain is DVKVTQSSRYLVKRTGEKVFLECVQDMDHENMFWYRQDPGLGLRLIYFSYDVKMKEKGDIPEGYSVSREKKERFSLILESASTNQTSMYLCASSRDRGYEQYFGPGTRLTVT.

The rearrangement uses TRBV18 and TRBJ1-5, with a weak D call TRBD1 (5 bases). Germline loops: CDR1 KGHSH, CDR2 LQKENI. The V end was cut by 2 bases, the J end by 2 bases, with 10 bases between. The CDR3 is made up of 15 amino acids. Here the CDR3 reads CASSPTGGGNQPQHF. CDR3 DNA: TGTGCCAGCTCACCAACGGGGGGAGGCAATCAGCCCCAGCATTTT.

This chain connects TRBV19 to TRBJ2-7; 7 nucleotides align to TRBD2. The CDR3 spans 15 residues. In germline, CDR1 is LNHDA, CDR2 SQIVND (reference sequence). Germline trimming cut 4 bases from V and 0 bases from J; bases unmatched to any gene: 6. The CDR3 protein is CASSSGTTSSYEQYF. CDR3 in DNA: TGTGCCAGTAGTAGCGGGACTACTAGCTCCTACGAGCAGTACTTC.

The V gene is TRBV12-2, the J gene TRBJ2-2; TRBD2 is the table's D call and was not checked against the DNA. TRBV12-2 represents a pseudogene. The CDR3 length is 17 residues. CDR3 sequence: CASRLGLAGNVRRELFF. DNA of the CDR3: TGTGCAAGTCGCTTAGGACTAGCGGGGAACGTCCGCAGGGAGCTGTTTTTT.

This chain uses TRBV6-1 with TRBJ2-5, with D perhaps matching TRBD1 (5 bases). V lost 6 bases, J lost 3 bases, and 14 bases lay in between. In germline, CDR1 is MNHNS, CDR2 SASEGT. This CDR3 is built from 14 residues. CDR3 sequence reads: CASSIQKGEETQYF. As DNA, the CDR3 is TGTGCCAGCAGCATCCAAAAAGGGGAAGAGACCCAGTACTTC.

The chain combines TRBV19 with TRBJ1-1, with a tentative D call TRBD1 (5 bases). CDR3 size: 15 residues. V lost 1 base to trimming and J lost 8 bases, with 17 bases between them. The germline CDR1 and CDR2 sequences are LNHDA and SQIVND (reference sequence). The CDR3 sequence: CASSIVIGGLAEAFF. The CDR3 DNA reads as TGTGCCAGTAGTATAGTAATCGGGGGTCTGGCAGAAGCTTTCTTT.

The chain has TRBV27 and TRBJ2-2; 7 bases match TRBD1. The CDR3 totals 14 residues. The V and J ends lost 5 bases and 4 bases, in that order; junction bases with no gene match: 4. The germline gives CDR1 MNHEY, CDR2 SMNVEV (reference sequence). The CDR3 sequence: CASSLTGFTGELFF. The CDR3, as DNA: TGTGCCAGCAGTCTGACAGGGTTCACCGGGGAGCTGTTTTTT.

The V gene is TRBV7-9, the J gene TRBJ2-7; D is perhaps TRBD2 (6 bases). The V end was cut by 6 bases, the J end by 2 bases, with 14 bases between. In germline, CDR1 is SEHNR, CDR2 FQNEAQ (reference sequence). This CDR3 contains 14 residues. The CDR3 protein is CASSPNGGPYEQYF. The CDR3 region has the DNA TGTGCCAGCAGTCCCAATGGAGGGCCCTACGAGCAGTACTTC.

V and J are TRBV28 and TRBJ1-5, with unresolved D. V was pared by 7 bases and J by 0 bases, with 13 bases between. The CDR3 length is 15 residues. Germline-derived CDR1 and CDR2 are MDHEN and SYDVKM. The CDR3 bases are TGTGCCAGCACAACAGAATCCTATAGCAATCAGCCCCAGCATTTT. It yields the protein CASTTESYSNQPQHF.

CDR3 residues: CAISVDRGNQPQHF. The CDR3, as DNA: TGTGCCATCAGCGTGGACAGGGGCAATCAGCCCCAGCATTTT. The rearrangement joins TRBV10-3 to TRBJ1-5; TRBD1 agrees at 8 bases. Germline lookup yields CDR1 ENHRY and CDR2 SYGVKD. The V segment lost 6 bases and the J segment 2 bases; nucleotides outside the gene matches: 3. The CDR3 consists of 14 residues.

The gene calls are TRBV2 and TRBJ1-5; maybe TRBD1 (5 bases). CDR1 and CDR2 from the germline V gene are SNHLY and FYNNEI. CDR3 length equals 13 residues. Deletions cut 4 bases from V and 9 bases from J, with 13 bases between. This chain's CDR3 is CASSVRDLGPQHF. The CDR3 DNA reads as TGTGCCAGCAGTGTCCGGGACTTGGGGCCCCAGCATTTT.

The chain has TRBV28 and TRBJ2-2; 7 nucleotides line up with TRBD2. This CDR3 contains 19 residues. Germline V gives CDR1 MDHEN, CDR2 SYDVKM. V lost 4 bases, J lost 1 base, and 15 bases stayed unmatched. In DNA form, the CDR3 reads TGTGCCAGCAGTTACTTCGATGCGGGGGAGCAATTGAACACCGGGGAGCTGTTTTTT. Its translation: CASSYFDAGEQLNTGELFF.

This chain uses TRBV6-6 with TRBJ2-3; the D gene is possibly TRBD1 (6 bases). Per the germline V gene, CDR1 is MNHNY and CDR2 is SVGAGI (reference sequence). Trimming removed 3 bases at V and 1 base at J, with 14 bases between. There are 16 residues in the CDR3. The CDR3 DNA reads as TGTGCCAGCAGTTATTACCGGACAGCTCGCACAGATACGCAGTATTTT. It yields the protein CASSYYRTARTDTQYF.

The chain employs TRBV10-3 and TRBJ1-5; TRBD1 might be the D (6 bases). The CDR3 consists of 15 residues. Trimming took off 2 bases at V and 3 bases at J, with 11 bases between the two ends. Germline CDR1 is ENHRY and CDR2 is SYGVKD. The CDR3 DNA reads as TGTGCCATCAGTGAGATAGGGGGAGACAATCAGCCCCAGCATTTT. As protein: CAISEIGGDNQPQHF.

The chain is built from TRBV5-1 and TRBJ1-6; D is possibly TRBD1 (6 bases). This CDR3 comprises 14 residues. CDR1 is SGHRS, CDR2 YFSETQ, per germline. V shed 4 bases and J shed 4 bases, with 9 bases lying between them. The CDR3 is CASSQDRYNSPLHF. The DNA of the CDR3 is TGCGCCAGCAGCCAGGACAGATATAATTCACCCCTCCACTTT.

The genes are TRBV19 and TRBJ1-2, with D perhaps matching TRBD1 (5 bases). Trimming cost V 5 bases and J 2 bases, with 12 bases left between them. CDR1 LNHDA and CDR2 SQIVND come from the germline V gene (reference sequence). The CDR3 consists of 14 residues. CDR3 amino acids: CASSVQEGNYGYTF. In DNA form, the CDR3 reads TGTGCCAGTAGTGTGCAGGAGGGGAACTATGGCTACACCTTC.

V usage is TRBV6-5 and J usage is TRBJ2-7; TRBD1 might be the D (5 bases). Deletions cut 3 bases from V and 6 bases from J, with 12 bases between. The germline gives CDR1 MNHEY, CDR2 SVGAGI. The CDR3 totals 13 residues. The CDR3 region has the DNA TGTGCCAGCAGTTATCAGGGAACGGGCGAGCAGTACTTC. Amino acid sequence: CASSYQGTGEQYF.

The chain combines TRBV2 with TRBJ1-2; tentative D call: TRBD1 (6 bases). Germline V gene data show CDR1 as SNHLY and CDR2 as FYNNEI. Trimming removed 4 bases at V and 6 bases at J, with 15 bases between. The CDR3 is 14 residues long. CDR3 nucleotide sequence: TGTGCCAGCAGTGCTACTCAGGGGTGGGATGGCTACACCTTC. This sequence encodes CASSATQGWDGYTF.

In this sample, this clone turned up once. This chain joins TRBV27 and TRBJ2-1; TRBD1 aligns across 8 bases. The length of the CDR3 is 16 residues. V was clipped by 5 bases and J by 3 bases; unmatched bases: 9. Germline-derived CDR1 and CDR2 are MNHEY and SMNVEV (reference sequence). CDR3 residues: CASSLSRQGIYNEQFF. CDR3 sequence (DNA): TGTGCCAGCAGTCTCTCTAGACAGGGGATCTACAATGAGCAGTTCTTC.

The CDR3 loop reads CASSPYLADGNQPQHF. The CDR3 DNA sequence: TGTGCCAGCAGCCCGTATTTGGCGGATGGCAATCAGCCCCAGCATTTT. The chain employs TRBV7-8 and TRBJ1-5; D ambiguous. V shed 5 bases and J shed 2 bases, with 16 bases lying between them. This CDR3 comprises 16 residues. CDR1 is SGHVS and CDR2 is FQNEAQ in the germline V gene.

The gene calls are TRBV5-4 and TRBJ2-7; 8 bases line up with TRBD2. Germline CDR1 is SGHNT and CDR2 is YYREEE (reference sequence). The CDR3 loop spans 16 amino acids. V trimming: 2 bases; J trimming: 0 bases; junction bases outside the gene matches: 7. The CDR3: CASSFGGGRSSYEQYF. Written as DNA, the CDR3 is TGTGCCAGCAGCTTCGGCGGGGGGAGGAGCTCCTACGAGCAGTACTTC.